This TCR beta chain was profiled in a study of CXCR3-negative and CXCR3-positive naive CD8 T cells. The CDR3 sequence is 13 residues long. In germline, CDR1 is ENHRY, CDR2 SYGVKD. Libraries of TRB cDNA were made by 5' RACE and carried UMIs. TCRdb re-called the 5' RACE reads and gives one entry per CDR3 protein, without DNA. The sample has 92,000 or so distinct CDR3 sequences. Input material: naive CXCR3- CD8+ T cells from blood. Subset in this sample: CD45RO-CCR7+CD27+CD95- naive CD8+ T cells lacking CXCR3 (TNR3-). The receptor comes from a human donor in good health. Some clones in this sample may be carry-over from other donors' samples. The V call is TRBV10-3, the J call TRBJ2-7; TCRdb calls TRBD2, which cannot be checked without DNA. CDR3 protein: CAVQGPLSYEQYF.